One and the same sample provided the 27 T cell receptor beta chains below, sequenced in a study of T cell clonality in common variable immunodeficiency. Profiling relied on immunoSEQ multiplex PCR, and the TCRdb table lists in-frame clones only, not all of them. The sample offers approximately 75,000 clones and no singletons, the top ten holding approximately 0.8%. Material for sequencing was peripheral blood mononuclear cells. These receptors were collected from a person between 18 and 69 years old in good health.

This clone was seen at least ten times. Read sequence stops 3 residues before the CDR3 end, and the germline J gene provides the missing end. J is TRBJ2-7 and V is TRBV7-8, with 9 bases fitting TRBD2. The CDR3 contains 13 residues. V was clipped by 8 bases and J by 5 bases; unmatched bases: 7. Germline loops: CDR1 SGHVS, CDR2 FQNEAQ. The CDR3 loop reads CASARGGVHEQYF. The DNA read from the CDR3 is TGTGCCAGCGCTCGCGGGGGGGTCCACGAG.

This clone was detected many times. The read is 3 residues too short to cover the CDR3 end, so that end is filled in from the germline J gene. The chain recombines TRBV6-4 with TRBJ2-7; 9 bases line up with TRBD1. With V trimmed by 11 bases and J by 3 bases, 8 bases remained unmatched. This CDR3 comprises 13 residues. CDR1 is MRHNA and CDR2 is SNTAGT in the germline V gene. The CDR3 loop is CASGTGPLYEQYF. CDR3 DNA (partial): TGTGCCTCCGGGACAGGGCCCCTCTACGAG.

This clone was seen at least ten times. One end of the junction fails to match germline, which may point to a read error. The DNA ends 3 residues before the CDR3 does, and the rest of the CDR3 is filled in from the germline J gene. This sequence joins TRBV4-2 and TRBJ2-1; unclear D gene. CDR1 and CDR2 from the germline V gene are LGHNA and YNFKEQ. There are 14 residues in the CDR3. The CDR3 protein is CASSSRGSYNEQFF. The CDR3 DNA, read in part, is TGCGCCAGCAGCTCCCGAGGTTCCTACAATGAG.

This clone appeared many times. The read finishes 3 residues shy of the CDR3 end, and the germline J gene is used to complete it. The rearrangement uses TRBV6-2 or TRBV6-3 and TRBJ2-5; D might be TRBD2 (8 bases). CDR3 length: 16 amino acids. V was cut by 8 bases and J by 4 bases, with 23 bases left in between. Germline lookup yields CDR1 MNHEY and CDR2 SVGEGT. The CDR3 protein is CASVRKGAGGGETQYF. The sequenced part of the CDR3 DNA is TGTGCCAGCGTTCGGAAGGGGGCGGGAGGAGGAGAGACC.

This clone occurred many times. The CDR3: CSASPLVTSGRVNIQYF. The sequenced part of the CDR3 DNA is TGCAGTGCTAGCCCCTTGGTCACTAGCGGGAGGGTGAACATT. V gene TRBV20-1 combines with J gene TRBJ2-4; TRBD2 matches 13 bases. The read ends 3 residues shy of where the CDR3 ends; the end is completed using the germline J gene. Germline V gene data show CDR1 as DFQATT and CDR2 as SNEGSKA (reference sequence). Trimming removed 3 bases from V and 7 bases from J; junction bases left unmatched: 12. There are 17 residues in the CDR3.

The sample holds many counts of this clone. The read ends 3 residues before the CDR3 terminus; that terminus is restored from the germline J gene. The rearrangement links TRBV29-1 to TRBJ2-5, with D perhaps TRBD1 (5 bases). The CDR3 spans 12 residues. V was clipped by 4 bases and J by 5 bases, with 11 bases between them. CDR1 and CDR2 from the germline V gene are SQVTM and ANQGSEA. Here the CDR3 reads CSVGAGLETQYF. The part of the CDR3 DNA that was read is TGCAGCGTTGGAGCAGGGCTGGAGACC. Drawing the rest from reference TRBV29-1 and TRBJ2-5, the complete variable domain is SAVISQKPSRDICQRGTSLTIQCQVDSQVTMMFWYRQQPGQSLTLIATANQGSEATYESGFVIDKFPISRPNLTFSTLTVSNMSPEDSSIYLCSVGAGLETQYFGPGTRLLVL.

This clone came up many times. The read terminates 3 residues ahead of where the CDR3 ends, so the germline J gene completes it. The chain joins TRBV7-6 to TRBJ1-1; D uncertain. V was shortened by 5 bases and J by 1 base, with 8 bases between the two germline ends. From germline, CDR1 is SGHVS and CDR2 FNYEAQ. This CDR3 is 13 amino acids long. CDR3 DNA, as far as it was read: TGTGCCAGCAGCCAAACAGAGAACACTGAA. Amino acids: CASSQTENTE. From start to end, the CDR3 is CASSQTENTEAFF.

This clone has ten or more counts. The read comes to an end 3 residues before the CDR3 does, leaving the germline J gene to fill in the end. The chain links TRBV30 to TRBJ2-7, with 7 nucleotides matching TRBD2. The V gene end was trimmed by 0 bases and the J gene end by 0 bases; junction bases not matched to a gene: 5. The CDR3 length is 15 residues. Germline CDR1 reads GTSNPN; CDR2 reads SVGIG (reference sequence). CDR3 bases read: TGTGCCTGGAGTGTAAGCCAGCGGGGCTCCTACGAG. It specifies CAWSVSQRGSYE. The whole CDR3 reads CAWSVSQRGSYEQYF.

In this sample, this clone turned up many times. The read ends 3 residues before the CDR3 terminus; that terminus is restored from the germline J gene. The chain couples TRBV7-9 to TRBJ2-4; 7 nucleotides line up with TRBD1. The germline CDR1 and CDR2 sequences are SEHNR and FQNEAQ (reference sequence). After removal of 3 bases from V and 4 bases from J, the junction contained 3 bases not matched to a gene. CDR3 length equals 14 residues. The DNA read from the CDR3 is TGTGCCAGCAGCTTCACAGGGGCAAAAAACATT. Protein: CASSFTGAKNI. The CDR3 in its entirety is CASSFTGAKNIQYF. The full variable domain, completed using reference TRBV7-9 and TRBJ2-4, is DTGVSQNPRHKITKRGQNVTFRCDPISEHNRLYWYRQTLGQGPEFLTYFQNEAQLEKSRLLSDRFSAERPKGSFSTLEIQRTEQGDSAMYLCASSFTGAKNIQYFGAGTRLSVL.

This clone came up a few times. The read finishes 3 residues shy of the CDR3 end, and the germline J gene is used to complete it. V is TRBV19 and J is TRBJ2-1, with 8 bases fitting TRBD2. The CDR3 extends over 15 amino acids. V shed 3 bases and J 3 bases; nucleotides not matched to a gene: 4. Germline assignment: CDR1 LNHDA and CDR2 SQIVND (reference sequence). Partial CDR3 DNA: TGTGCCAGTAGTATGGCGGGAGGCCTCTACAATGAG. It translates to CASSMAGGLYNE. The complete CDR3 reads CASSMAGGLYNEQFF.

A few counts support this clone. The read terminates 3 residues ahead of where the CDR3 ends, so the germline J gene completes it. The V gene is TRBV5-1, the J gene TRBJ2-7; D ambiguous. Trimming pared 2 bases from V and 2 bases from J, leaving 11 bases between. The CDR3 is 14 residues long. The germline V gene encodes CDR1 SGHRS and CDR2 YFSETQ. CDR3 region: CASSLLSTTYEQYF. The covered CDR3 bases are TGCGCCAGCAGCTTATTATCGACAACCTACGAG.

This clone was counted many times. The read comes to an end 3 residues before the CDR3 does, leaving the germline J gene to fill in the end. V usage is TRBV2 and J usage is TRBJ2-2; 8 bases are shared with TRBD1. The germline CDR1 and CDR2 sequences are SNHLY and FYNNEI. CDR3 length: 15 residues. V shed 6 bases, J shed 4 bases, and the junction held 7 bases outside the gene matches. CDR3 region: CASRLNRGITGELFF. The sequenced CDR3 bases are TGTGCCAGCAGACTCAACAGGGGGATCACCGGGGAG.

There are many counts of this clone. The read comes to an end 3 residues before the CDR3 does, leaving the germline J gene to fill in the end. The chain is built from TRBV5-1 and TRBJ1-5, with TRBD1 matching 7 bases. This CDR3 contains 16 residues. Germline V gene data show CDR1 as SGHRS and CDR2 as YFSETQ. After removal of 4 bases from V and 4 bases from J, the junction contained 11 bases not matched to a gene. The covered CDR3 bases are TGCGCCAGCAGCCCGGGACAGATTACAGGTAATCAGCCC. Translation: CASSPGQITGNQP. In full, the CDR3 is CASSPGQITGNQPQHF.

In its sample, this clone was seen many times. The CDR3 end is not reached by the read, which stops 3 residues before it; the germline J gene fills it in. The chain is built from TRBV7-3 and TRBJ2-1, with TRBD2 identical over 10 bases. V was clipped by 4 bases and J by 8 bases; unmatched bases: 5. The CDR3 totals 14 residues. The V gene's germline CDR1 is SGHTA and CDR2 FQGTGA. CDR3 residues: CASSSLAGVDEQFF. CDR3 bases read: TGTGCCAGCAGCTCCCTAGCGGGAGTCGATGAG.

This clone came up a few times. The sequence runs out 3 residues before the end of the CDR3; the remainder is reconstructed from the germline J gene. V gene TRBV11-1 combines with J gene TRBJ1-1; a weak D match, TRBD1 (5 bases). The CDR3 has 15 residues. Germline CDR1 reads SGHAT; CDR2 reads FQDESV (reference sequence). The V and J ends lost 3 bases and 0 bases respectively, with 11 bases between them. The CDR3 bases that were read are TGTGCCAGCAGCTTTCCGACAGCAATGAACACTGAA. It is translated as CASSFPTAMNTE. The complete CDR3 reads CASSFPTAMNTEAFF. Full variable domain (outside the CDR3, taken from reference TRBV11-1 and TRBJ1-1): EAEVAQSPRYKITEKSQAVAFWCDPISGHATLYWYRQILGQGPELLVQFQDESVVDDSQLPKDRFSAERLKGVDSTLKIQPAELGDSAMYLCASSFPTAMNTEAFFGQGTRLTVV.

As for this clone: The DNA ends 3 residues before the CDR3 does, and the rest of the CDR3 is filled in from the germline J gene. This chain joins TRBV20-1 and TRBJ2-7, with 9 bases lining up with TRBD2. Germline CDR1 and CDR2: DFQATT and SNEGSKA (reference sequence). The V and J ends lost 3 bases and 3 bases, in that order; junction bases with no gene match: 6. CDR3 size: 14 residues. Partial CDR3 DNA: TGCAGTGCTAGGTCACTAGCGGGCTTCTACGAG. As protein: CSARSLAGFYE. The whole CDR3 sequence reads CSARSLAGFYEQYF.

This clone was detected ten times or more. Read coverage stops 3 residues before the CDR3 terminus; the germline J gene supplies the remainder. The chain recombines TRBV29-1 with TRBJ1-4; 11 bases agree with TRBD1. Trimming cost V 4 bases and J 7 bases; bases outside gene matches: 2. The CDR3 is 13 amino acids. The germline gives CDR1 SQVTM, CDR2 ANQGSEA. The CDR3 loop reads CSVAGTGGEKLFF. The CDR3 DNA, read in part, is TGCAGCGTTGCCGGGACAGGGGGTGAAAAA.

In its sample, this clone was seen many times. Read coverage stops 3 residues before the CDR3 terminus; the germline J gene supplies the remainder. J is TRBJ2-3 and V is TRBV5-4; D is unresolved. Germline V gene sequence: CDR1 SGHNT, CDR2 YYREEE (reference sequence). The V and J ends lost 4 bases and 0 bases respectively, with 12 bases between them. This CDR3 contains 15 residues. CDR3 bases read: TGTGCCAGCAGCGACGGGTCTCCTAGCACAGATACG. This gives the protein CASSDGSPSTDT. The whole CDR3 protein is CASSDGSPSTDTQYF.

This clone was seen at least ten times. The read is 3 residues too short to cover the CDR3 end, so that end is filled in from the germline J gene. This chain uses TRBV12-3 or TRBV12-4 with TRBJ1-4; possibly TRBD1 for D (6 bases). The length of the CDR3 is 15 residues. V dropped 8 bases and J dropped 4 bases, with 17 bases sitting between them. The covered CDR3 bases are TGTGCCAGCCGACTCCGCGGGGGCCTTAATGAAAAA. This codes for CASRLRGGLNEK. The CDR3 in its entirety is CASRLRGGLNEKLFF.

This clone was detected many times. The CDR3 extends 3 residues past the end of the read, so its final part is completed from the germline J gene. V usage is TRBV29-1 and J usage is TRBJ2-4; D is possibly TRBD1 (6 bases). Deletions cut 2 bases from V and 1 base from J, with 12 bases between. CDR1 SQVTM and CDR2 ANQGSEA come from the germline V gene. CDR3 size: 15 residues. This chain's CDR3 is CSVESGAGAKNIQYF. CDR3 DNA (partial): TGCAGCGTTGAATCAGGGGCTGGGGCCAAAAACATT. Using reference TRBV29-1 and TRBJ2-4 for the parts outside the CDR3, the full variable domain is SAVISQKPSRDICQRGTSLTIQCQVDSQVTMMFWYRQQPGQSLTLIATANQGSEATYESGFVIDKFPISRPNLTFSTLTVSNMSPEDSSIYLCSVESGAGAKNIQYFGAGTRLSVL.

This clone was found many times. The read halts 3 residues ahead of the CDR3 end, with the missing end drawn from the germline J gene. This chain connects TRBV6-1 to TRBJ2-7; TRBD1 agrees at 9 bases. The CDR3 has 15 residues. Germline lookup yields CDR1 MNHNS and CDR2 SASEGT. V gave up 4 bases and J gave up 5 bases; unmatched junction bases: 9. The covered CDR3 bases are TGTGCCAGCAGTGCCCGGGACAGGGTAAACCACGAG. This encodes CASSARDRVNHE. The full CDR3 sequence reads CASSARDRVNHEQYF.

This clone has a count of ten or more. The read ends 3 residues early relative to the CDR3; the germline J gene fills the gap. V gene TRBV6-2 or TRBV6-3 combines with J gene TRBJ1-1; a weak D match, TRBD1 (6 bases). CDR1 and CDR2 (germline): MNHEY, SVGEGT. This CDR3 has 15 amino acids. V was shortened by 7 bases and J by 4 bases, with 19 bases between the two germline ends. The CDR3 DNA, read in part, is TGTGCCAGCACCCCTCCTCCAGGGGCGGGCACTGAA. It is translated as CASTPPPGAGTE. The CDR3, in full, reads CASTPPPGAGTEAFF.

This clone showed up many times. The read finishes 3 residues shy of the CDR3 end, and the germline J gene is used to complete it. The chain has TRBV20-1 and TRBJ2-3, with D hard to call. This CDR3 is 15 amino acids long. Germline CDR1 is DFQATT and CDR2 is SNEGSKA (reference sequence). V was clipped by 1 base and J by 4 bases, with 15 bases between them. CDR3 bases read: TGCAGTGCTAGAGTTCCCCGGGTCCCCCCAGATACG. Its translation: CSARVPRVPPDT. In full, the CDR3 is CSARVPRVPPDTQYF.

This clone was counted ten times or more. The missing CDR3 end, 3 residues past where the read stops, is filled in from the germline J gene. The chain uses TRBV7-8 and TRBJ2-2, with 12 nucleotides matching TRBD2. This CDR3 has 17 amino acids. Germline CDR1 is SGHVS and CDR2 is FQNEAQ. The V segment lost 5 bases and the J segment 4 bases; nucleotides outside the gene matches: 8. The sequenced part of the CDR3 DNA is TGTGCCAGCAGCCCGAGGACTAGCGGGGCTTTCACCGGGGAG. This gives the protein CASSPRTSGAFTGE. The entire CDR3 protein is CASSPRTSGAFTGELFF.

This clone was detected many times. The CDR3 end falls 3 residues outside the read, so it is completed with the germline J gene. This chain uses TRBV6-2 or TRBV6-3 with TRBJ2-7; 9 nucleotides agree with TRBD1. Germline CDR1 MNHEY, CDR2 SVGEGT. After removal of 0 bases from V and 3 bases from J, the junction contained 3 bases not matched to a gene. This CDR3 has 15 residues. The DNA read from the CDR3 is TGTGCCAGCAGTTACTCAGGGACAGGGTTCTACGAG. It specifies CASSYSGTGFYE. The whole CDR3 sequence is CASSYSGTGFYEQYF.

This clone appeared many times. The read comes to an end 3 residues before the CDR3 does, leaving the germline J gene to fill in the end. The chain carries TRBV20-1 and TRBJ1-1; 10 bases agree with TRBD1. The CDR3 runs 17 residues. The germline V gene has CDR1 DFQATT and CDR2 SNEGSKA (reference sequence). V dropped 2 bases and J dropped 0; count of bases not matched to a gene: 9. CDR3 bases read: TGCAGTGCTAGACCTAAGGACAGGGGGTCCCTGAACACTGAA. This encodes CSARPKDRGSLNTE. The CDR3 reads in full as CSARPKDRGSLNTEAFF.

This clone has ten or more counts. The CDR3 end lies 3 residues beyond the end of the read and is filled in from the germline J gene. This chain connects TRBV6-2 or TRBV6-3 to TRBJ1-1; no clear D. V lost 6 bases, J lost 4 bases, and 9 bases lay in between. CDR3 length: 12 residues. Germline CDR1 reads MNHEY; CDR2 reads SVGEGT. The DNA read from the CDR3 is TGTGCCAGCAGAAATCCGGGCACTGAA. The encoded protein is CASRNPGTE. The CDR3 in full is CASRNPGTEAFF.